Presented here are 18 T cell receptor beta chains from one specimen sequenced in a study of T cells in localized non-small cell lung cancer. Sequencing was performed with immunoSEQ multiplex PCR; in TCRdb, only in-frame clones are kept and a portion is missing. The table includes about 78,000 clones, roughly four fifths detected once. The sample in question was peripheral blood, obtained before any cancer treatment. These receptors all stem from a man aged 35-69 years with stage I lung adenocarcinoma.

CDR3 loop: CATRDTGELFF. The CDR3 region has the DNA TGTGCCACCAGGGATACCGGGGAGCTGTTTTTT. The rearrangement uses TRBV10-3 and TRBJ2-2; D perhaps matches TRBD1 (5 bases). Germline lookup yields CDR1 ENHRY and CDR2 SYGVKD. The germline V and J ends were trimmed by 10 bases and 5 bases, with 8 bases remaining between them. This CDR3 is built from 11 residues.

The CDR3 sequence is CASSLSWGTDTQYF. The CDR3 region has the DNA TGTGCCAGCAGTTTATCGTGGGGTACAGATACGCAGTATTTT. V usage is TRBV27 and J usage is TRBJ2-3; D gene uncertain. This CDR3 contains 14 residues. Deletions cut 0 bases from V and 3 bases from J, with 7 bases between. Germline loops: CDR1 MNHEY, CDR2 SMNVEV (reference sequence).

The rearrangement uses TRBV5-1 and TRBJ2-7, with TRBD1 matching over 9 bases. The CDR3 runs 14 residues. The V gene end was trimmed by 5 bases and the J gene end by 3 bases; junction bases not matched to a gene: 6. Looked up from germline, CDR1 is SGHRS and CDR2 is YFSETQ. CDR3 region: CASSVTGGNYEQYF. The CDR3 bases are TGCGCCAGCAGTGTGACAGGGGGTAACTACGAGCAGTACTTC.

This chain connects TRBV18 to TRBJ1-5, with no clear D. The germline CDR1 and CDR2 sequences are KGHSH and LQKENI. V was pared by 1 base and J by 8 bases, with 12 bases between. This CDR3 contains 14 residues. CDR3 in DNA: TGTGCCAGCTCACCACTGAAAGGGAGGGAGCCCCAGCATTTT. Protein product: CASSPLKGREPQHF. The full variable domain, completed using reference TRBV18 and TRBJ1-5, is NAGVMQNPRHLVRRRGQEARLRCSPMKGHSHVYWYRQLPEEGLKFMVYLQKENIIDESGMPKERFSAEFPKEGPSILRIQQVVRGDSAAYFCASSPLKGREPQHFGDGTRLSIL.

The chain uses TRBV6-6 and TRBJ1-1; no clear D. Germline V gene lookup returns CDR1 MNHNY and CDR2 SVGAGI (reference sequence). CDR3 size: 15 residues. Trimming removed 4 bases at V and 0 bases at J, with 12 bases between. For the CDR3, the DNA is TGTGCCAGCAGTTCAGAGGGTGGACTGAACACTGAAGCTTTCTTT. Translating gives CASSSEGGLNTEAFF.

The genes are TRBV12-5 and TRBJ2-5, with D maybe TRBD2 (6 bases). The CDR3 spans 15 residues. The germline V gene has CDR1 LGHNT and CDR2 FRNRAP. Trimming cost V 6 bases and J 1 base, with 15 bases left between them. DNA for the CDR3: TGTGCTAGTGGATCCGGGACGGGAGTCCAAGAGACCCAGTACTTC. Translated: CASGSGTGVQETQYF. Full variable domain (outside the CDR3, taken from reference TRBV12-5 and TRBJ2-5): DARVTQTPRHKVTEMGQEVTMRCQPILGHNTVFWYRQTMMQGLELLAYFRNRAPLDDSGMPKDRFSAEMPDATLATLKIQPSEPRDSAVYFCASGSGTGVQETQYFGPGTRLLVL.

By sample fraction, this clone is medium-sized (0.01 to 0.1%). The chain employs TRBV10-2 and TRBJ2-1; 11 bases match TRBD2. J was trimmed by 8 bases and V by 8 bases; bases with no gene match: 5. Germline CDR1 WSHSY, CDR2 SAAADI. The CDR3 is 13 residues long. The chain's CDR3 is CASGLAGTDEQFF. The CDR3 region has the DNA TGCGCCAGCGGACTAGCGGGCACAGATGAGCAGTTCTTC.

This clone was seen a single time. The V and J genes are TRBV5-4 and TRBJ2-1; D unclear. This CDR3 spans 14 amino acids. V lost 1 base to trimming and J lost 4 bases, with 9 bases between them. Germline V gene lookup returns CDR1 SGHNT and CDR2 YYREEE (reference sequence). CDR3 sequence: CASSLRSVYNEQFF. The CDR3 region has the DNA TGTGCCAGCAGCTTGCGGTCAGTATACAATGAGCAGTTCTTC.

This clone was found once. This chain joins TRBV7-2 and TRBJ2-2; D remains ambiguous. Germline loops: CDR1 SGHTA, CDR2 FQGNSA. Trimming pared 5 bases from V and 8 bases from J, leaving 9 bases between. The CDR3 contains 12 residues. The DNA for the CDR3 is TGTGCCAGCAGCCTACTAAGGGGGGAGCTGTTTTTT. Translating it yields CASSLLRGELFF.

The CDR3 loop reads CASSNSGDTQYF. The CDR3, as DNA: TGTGCCAGCAGCAACAGTGGTGATACGCAGTATTTT. The chain combines TRBV11-2 with TRBJ2-3; D uncertain. Trimming cost V 5 bases and J 6 bases, with 9 bases left between them. The CDR3 contains 12 residues. The germline V gene has CDR1 SGHAT and CDR2 FQNNGV.

This clone was recorded only once. The genes are TRBV5-1 and TRBJ1-1, with TRBD1 identical over 8 bases. J was trimmed by 1 base and V by 5 bases; bases with no gene match: 10. Germline loops: CDR1 SGHRS, CDR2 YFSETQ. The CDR3 contains 16 residues. CDR3 coding DNA: TGCGCCAGCAGTCCCGGACAGGGCCAACCGAACACTGAAGCTTTCTTT. Amino acids: CASSPGQGQPNTEAFF. The full variable domain, rest sourced from reference TRBV5-1 and TRBJ1-1, is KAGVTQTPRYLIKTRGQQVTLSCSPISGHRSVSWYQQTPGQGLQFLFEYFSETQRNKGNFPGRFSGRQFSNSRSEMNVSTLELGDSALYLCASSPGQGQPNTEAFFGQGTRLTVV.

The chain is built from TRBV2 and TRBJ2-5, with no clear D. The CDR3 contains 12 residues. With 4 bases removed from V and 9 bases from J, the gap between germline ends came to 12 bases. Looked up from germline, CDR1 is SNHLY and CDR2 is FYNNEI. This chain's CDR3 is CASSGVEMAQYF. The CDR3 DNA is TGTGCCAGCAGTGGCGTGGAGATGGCCCAGTACTTC.

This chain uses TRBV15 with TRBJ2-2; 8 bases fit TRBD2. V dropped 4 bases and J dropped 3; count of bases not matched to a gene: 4. This CDR3 is built from 15 residues. Germline V gives CDR1 LNHNV, CDR2 YYDKDF (reference sequence). The CDR3 nucleotides read TGTGCCACCAGCATGGTAGCGGGGTACACCGGGGAGCTGTTTTTT. Protein product: CATSMVAGYTGELFF.

The J gene is TRBJ2-2, the V gene TRBV7-9; D possibly corresponds to TRBD1 (6 bases). V dropped 5 bases and J dropped 2 bases, with 12 bases sitting between them. CDR1 is SEHNR and CDR2 is FQNEAQ in the germline V gene (reference sequence). The CDR3 is made up of 15 amino acids. The DNA of the CDR3 is TGTGCCAGCAGCCTAACAGGGTCCAACACCGGGGAGCTGTTTTTT. It is translated as CASSLTGSNTGELFF.

There are a few counts of this clone. CDR3 DNA sequence: TGTGCCAGCAGCCGATATGCAACCAGTCCGAACACCGGGGAGCTGTTTTTT. It translates to CASSRYATSPNTGELFF. The chain recombines TRBV7-2 with TRBJ2-2; D is unclear. CDR3 length: 17 amino acids. The ends were cut back, 5 bases at V and 0 bases at J, with 16 bases in the middle. Per germline, CDR1 SGHTA and CDR2 FQGNSA.

The chain links TRBV28 to TRBJ2-7; a possible D gene is TRBD2 (5 bases). The V gene's germline CDR1 is MDHEN and CDR2 SYDVKM. CDR3 length: 18 residues. The V and J ends lost 3 bases and 0 bases respectively, with 21 bases between them. The CDR3 coding sequence is TGTGCCAGCAGTTTTACAGTGATTTTTTCGGGGAGCTCCTACGAGCAGTACTTC. Its translation: CASSFTVIFSGSSYEQYF.

This clone was observed a handful of times. The chain recombines TRBV27 with TRBJ1-2; no reliable D call. The CDR3 is 15 amino acids. V dropped 5 bases and J dropped 6 bases, with 19 bases sitting between them. Germline CDR1 reads MNHEY; CDR2 reads SMNVEV (reference sequence). CDR3 DNA: TGTGCCAGCAGTATCTCGGGGAATCTATGGGATGGCTACACCTTC. Protein: CASSISGNLWDGYTF.

This clone was detected only a few times. The chain links TRBV5-4 to TRBJ2-1; 8 bases fit TRBD2. The CDR3 sequence is 15 residues long. CDR1 and CDR2 from the germline V gene are SGHNT and YYREEE (reference sequence). The ends lost 1 base at V and 5 bases at J; junction bases unmatched: 5. This CDR3 is CASSLNGRVNNEQFF. The CDR3 DNA is TGTGCCAGCAGCTTGAACGGGAGGGTTAACAATGAGCAGTTCTTC. Together with reference TRBV5-4 and TRBJ2-1, the CDR3 gives the full variable domain: ETGVTQSPTHLIKTRGQQVTLRCSSQSGHNTVSWYQQALGQGPQFIFQYYREEENGRGNFPPRFSGLQFPNYSSELNVNALELDDSALYLCASSLNGRVNNEQFFGPGTRLTVL.